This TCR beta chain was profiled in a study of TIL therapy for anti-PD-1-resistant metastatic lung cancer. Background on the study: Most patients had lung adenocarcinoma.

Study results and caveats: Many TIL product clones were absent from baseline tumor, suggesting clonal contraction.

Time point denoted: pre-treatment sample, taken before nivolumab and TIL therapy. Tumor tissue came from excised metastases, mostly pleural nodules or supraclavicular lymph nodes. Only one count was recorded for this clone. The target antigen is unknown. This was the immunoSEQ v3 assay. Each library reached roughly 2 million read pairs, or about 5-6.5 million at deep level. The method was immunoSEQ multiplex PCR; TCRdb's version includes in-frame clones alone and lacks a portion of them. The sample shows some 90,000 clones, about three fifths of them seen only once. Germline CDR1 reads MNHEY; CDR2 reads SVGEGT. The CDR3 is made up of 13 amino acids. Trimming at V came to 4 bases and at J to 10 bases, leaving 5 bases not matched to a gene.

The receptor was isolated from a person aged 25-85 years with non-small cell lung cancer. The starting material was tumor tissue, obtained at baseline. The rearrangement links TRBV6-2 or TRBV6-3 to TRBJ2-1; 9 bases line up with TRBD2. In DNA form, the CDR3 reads TGTGCCAGCAGTTTAGCGGGGGACCTGGAGCAGTTCTTC. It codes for CASSLAGDLEQFF.